This T cell receptor beta chain derives from a study of blood T cell repertoires in COVID-19. The wider study: Spain, Italy and the United States supplied samples that represented acute and convalescent COVID-19. Sample material is recorded as cDNA or gDNA derived from T cells, B-cell-depleted T cells, or PBMCs.

The V gene's germline CDR1 is SEHNR and CDR2 FQNEAQ (reference sequence). The CDR3 covers 16 residues. Trimming at V came to 3 bases and at J to 0 bases, leaving 5 bases not matched to a gene. Per the authors' pipeline: Reference gene primer amplification in the assay estimated nucleated cell counts. Assay used: immunoSEQ multiplex PCR; TCRdb lists only in-frame clones, some missing. Clonal size and the V and J genes are those of that table, whereas D and trimming came from the DNA. The table includes approximately 200,000 clones, 84% detected once. The chain employs TRBV7-9 and TRBJ1-3; 7 bases fit TRBD1. This receptor was taken from an elderly woman with COVID-19, enrolled during active disease. Sequenced input: peripheral blood. CDR3 sequence reads: CASSLAGGGSGNTIYF. The CDR3 DNA reads TGTGCCAGCAGCTTGGCAGGGGGAGGCTCTGGAAACACCATATATTTT.